These T cell receptor beta chains were read from a single sample in a study of cytomegalovirus exposure and HLA in healthy donors. Here immunoSEQ multiplex PCR was the method, and the copy in TCRdb shows in-frame clones only, minus some. Its listing shows 150,000 or so clones. Material for sequencing was PBMCs. These receptors came from a woman aged 50 to 60 in good health and CMV-seronegative. The CDR3 runs from the conserved cysteine through the conserved F or W. The D gene is left open where the match is weak.

TRBV7-2	NA	TRBJ2-6	TGTGCCAGCAGGGACTGGGGGGCCAACGTCCTGACTTTC	CASRDWGANVLTF
TRBV11-2	TRBD1	TRBJ2-3	TGTGCCAGCAGATTAGGGACAGGGGCGGGAGATACGCAGTATTTT	CASRLGTGAGDTQYF
TRBV5-1	NA	TRBJ1-2	TGCGCCAGCAGCTTGGCCTTGGCAGCGGGTCCTGGCTACACCTTC	CASSLALAAGPGYTF
TRBV5-1	NA	TRBJ1-2	TGCGCCAGCAGCGGCGGGCCTCCCTATGGCTACACCTTC	CASSGGPPYGYTF
TRBV28	TRBD2	TRBJ2-3	TGTGCCAGCAGTTTAGGCGGGAGTACAGATACGCAGTATTTT	CASSLGGSTDTQYF
TRBV9	NA	TRBJ2-5	TGTGCCAGCAGCGTAGCTACAGGAAACGCTGACAGACAGGAGACCCAGTACTTC	CASSVATGNADRQETQYF
TRBV4-1	NA	TRBJ2-7	TGCGCCAGCAGCCCCGTCGGGGGTTCCACCTACGAGCAGTACTTC	CASSPVGGSTYEQYF
TRBV7-8	NA	TRBJ1-3	TGTGCCAGCAGTACGAGGGAGTCTGGAAACACCATATATTTT	CASSTRESGNTIYF
TRBV18	TRBD2	TRBJ2-3	TGTGCCAGCTCACCAGGCGGGGGGGCCGTAGATACGCAGTATTTT	CASSPGGGAVDTQYF
TRBV6-5	NA	TRBJ2-5	TGTGCCAGCAGTTCACCAGGAGGGGTAGAGACCCAGTACTTC	CASSSPGGVETQYF
TRBV2	NA	TRBJ1-6	TGTGCCAGCAGTCTTGATAATTCACCCCTCCACTTT	CASSLDNSPLHF
TRBV5-1	TRBD1	TRBJ2-3	TGCGCCAGCAGCTTACCCGGGACAGGGCGCACAGATACGCAGTATTTT	CASSLPGTGRTDTQYF
TRBV4-2	TRBD1	TRBJ2-1	TGTGCCAGCAGCCTACAACCGGGACAGTCCGACAATGAGCAGTTCTTC	CASSLQPGQSDNEQFF
TRBV30	NA	TRBJ1-6	TGTGCCTGGAAGGACTCACCCAACTCACCCCTCCACTTT	CAWKDSPNSPLHF
TRBV5-6	TRBD1	TRBJ1-2	TGTGCCAGCAGCTTGCCAGGGGGCGTCGATGGCTACACCTTC	CASSLPGGVDGYTF
TRBV27	TRBD2	TRBJ2-1	TGTGCCAGCAGTAGGACTAGCGGGAACTATAATGAGCAGTTCTTC	CASSRTSGNYNEQFF
TRBV6-1	TRBD1	TRBJ1-5	TGTGCCAGCAGTGGACAGGGCGGAGGCAATCAGCCCCAGCATTTT	CASSGQGGGNQPQHF
TRBV30	TRBD1	TRBJ1-4	TGTGCCTGGGGCGCAGGGGGTGCTAATGAAAAACTGTTTTTT	CAWGAGGANEKLFF
TRBV5-1	TRBD2	TRBJ2-2	TGCGCCAGCACCCGCGGGACTAGCGGGAGGGCCGCCGGGGAGCTGTTTTTT	CASTRGTSGRAAGELFF
TRBV27	TRBD2	TRBJ2-1	TGTGCCAGCAGTTCACAGACTAGCGGAGGGGGAAATGAGCAGTTCTTC	CASSSQTSGGGNEQFF
TRBV7-2	NA	TRBJ2-5	TGTGCCAGCAGCGAACAATGGACCCAGTACTTC	CASSEQWTQYF
TRBV2	TRBD1	TRBJ1-5	TGTGCCAGCAGTGACCCCGGCAGGGGGCGCGATCAGCCCCAGCATTTT	CASSDPGRGRDQPQHF
TRBV5-1	TRBD2	TRBJ2-1	TGCGCCAGCAGCTTCCTAGCGGGGCCCACTTACAATGAGCAGTTCTTC	CASSFLAGPTYNEQFF
TRBV29-1	TRBD1	TRBJ1-1	TGCAGCGCGGCCGACAGGGCGATCACTGAAGCTTTCTTT	CSAADRAITEAFF
TRBV28	TRBD1	TRBJ2-1	TGTGCCAGCAGTTCACACGGGGACAGGGGAGATGAGCAGTTCTTC	CASSSHGDRGDEQFF
TRBV4-2	TRBD2	TRBJ2-3	TGTGCCAGCAGCCCCCGGGGGGGGGACACAGATACGCAGTATTTT	CASSPRGGDTDTQYF
TRBV7-3	TRBD2	TRBJ2-1	TGTGCCAGCAGCCCCTATAGCGGGAGAGTAACCCATGAGCAGTTCTTC	CASSPYSGRVTHEQFF
TRBV19	TRBD1	TRBJ1-5	TGTGCCAGTAGTAGCCCCGGACAGGGCGGCAATCAGCCCCAGCATTTT	CASSSPGQGGNQPQHF
TRBV19	NA	TRBJ2-7	TGTGCCAGTAGTATTGCTGGCAGGGGTTTCTACGAGCAGTACTTC	CASSIAGRGFYEQYF
TRBV7-2	TRBD2	TRBJ2-7	TGTGCCAGCAGCTGGGGTCGGGTCGGGAGGTACGAGCAGTACTTC	CASSWGRVGRYEQYF
TRBV11-2	NA	TRBJ2-5	TGTGCCAGCAGCTTAGGCCAGGCGTGGGTCCAAGAGACCCAGTACTTC	CASSLGQAWVQETQYF
TRBV9	NA	TRBJ2-3	TGTGCCAGCGCGCCACGAGGGGGGGGCCGGACAGATACGCAGTATTTT	CASAPRGGGRTDTQYF
TRBV30	NA	TRBJ2-1	TGTGCCTGGAGTCAAACAGGGAATTGGAATGAGCAGTTCTTC	CAWSQTGNWNEQFF
TRBV7-8	TRBD2	TRBJ2-1	TGTGCCAGCAGCTTAGTTTGGGGGGGTGAGCAGTTCTTC	CASSLVWGGEQFF